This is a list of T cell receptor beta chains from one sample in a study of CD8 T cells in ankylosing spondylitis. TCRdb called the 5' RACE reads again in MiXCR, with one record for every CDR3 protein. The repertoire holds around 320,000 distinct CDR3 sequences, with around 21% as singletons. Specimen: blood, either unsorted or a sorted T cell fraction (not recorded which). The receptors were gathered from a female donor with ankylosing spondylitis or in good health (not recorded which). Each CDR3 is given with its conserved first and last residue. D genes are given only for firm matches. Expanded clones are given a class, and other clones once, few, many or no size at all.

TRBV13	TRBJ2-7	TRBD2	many	CASSPGTSGSPNEQYF	TGTGCCAGCAGCCCCGGGACTAGCGGGAGTCCCAACGAGCAGTACTTC
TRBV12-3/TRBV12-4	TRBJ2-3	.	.	CASSSTVLATDTQYF	TGTGCCAGCAGTTCGACAGTCTTAGCCACAGATACGCAGTATTTT
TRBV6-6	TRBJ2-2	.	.	CASSYERIGELFF	TGTGCCAGCAGTTACGAGAGGATCGGGGAGCTGTTTTTT
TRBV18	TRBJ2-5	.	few	CASSPVVVETQYF	TGTGCCAGCTCACCGGTCGTGGTTGAGACCCAGTACTTC
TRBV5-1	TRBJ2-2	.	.	CASSLEGRGTGELFF	TGCGCCAGCAGCTTGGAAGGGCGTGGCACCGGGGAGCTGTTTTTT
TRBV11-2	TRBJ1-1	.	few	CASSFQRVNTEAFF	TGTGCCAGCAGCTTTCAGCGGGTGAACACTGAAGCTTTCTTT
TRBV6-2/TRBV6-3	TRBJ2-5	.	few	CASSLDLGETQYF	TGTGCCAGCAGTCTGGACTTGGGGGAGACCCAGTACTTC
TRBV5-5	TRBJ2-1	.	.	CASSLELALNEQFF	TGTGCCAGCAGCTTGGAATTAGCGCTCAATGAGCAGTTCTTC
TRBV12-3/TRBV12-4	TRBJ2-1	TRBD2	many	CASSSGLREFF	TGTGCCAGCAGCTCGGGACTACGAGAGTTCTTC
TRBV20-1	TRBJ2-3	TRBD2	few	CSAIPTSGRARSTDTQYF	TGCAGTGCCATACCCACTAGCGGGAGGGCGCGGAGCACAGATACGCAGTATTTT
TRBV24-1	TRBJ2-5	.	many	CATTPQLMYETQYF	TGTGCCACCACCCCACAGCTGATGTATGAGACCCAGTACTTC
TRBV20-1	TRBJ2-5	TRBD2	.	CSAQAGGSGETQYF	TGCAGTGCTCAAGCGGGAGGGTCGGGAGAGACCCAGTACTTC
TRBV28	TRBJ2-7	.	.	CASSIGNQADEQYF	TGTGCCAGCAGTATAGGGAACCAGGCGGACGAGCAGTACTTC